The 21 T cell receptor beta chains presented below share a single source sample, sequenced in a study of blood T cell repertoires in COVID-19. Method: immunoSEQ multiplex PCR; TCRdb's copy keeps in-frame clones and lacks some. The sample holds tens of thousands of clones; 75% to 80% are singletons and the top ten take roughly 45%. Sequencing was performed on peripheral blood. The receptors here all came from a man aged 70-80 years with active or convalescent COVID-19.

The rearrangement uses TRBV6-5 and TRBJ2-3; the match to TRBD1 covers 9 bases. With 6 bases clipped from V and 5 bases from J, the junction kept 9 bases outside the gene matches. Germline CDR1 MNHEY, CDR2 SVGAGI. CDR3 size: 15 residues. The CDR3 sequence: CASSLTGGRIDTQYF. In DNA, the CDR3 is TGTGCCAGCAGCCTCACAGGGGGCCGAATAGATACGCAGTATTTT.

This CDR3 is CSVTDSGYGYTF. The CDR3 bases are TGCAGCGTGACGGACAGTGGCTATGGCTACACCTTC. The genes are TRBV29-1 and TRBJ1-2; maybe TRBD1 (6 bases). From germline, CDR1 is SQVTM and CDR2 ANQGSEA. Trimming took off 6 bases at V and 4 bases at J, with 12 bases between the two ends. CDR3 size: 12 residues. Using reference TRBV29-1 and TRBJ1-2 for the parts outside the CDR3, the full variable domain is SAVISQKPSRDICQRGTSLTIQCQVDSQVTMMFWYRQQPGQSLTLIATANQGSEATYESGFVIDKFPISRPNLTFSTLTVSNMSPEDSSIYLCSVTDSGYGYTFGSGTRLTVV.

Written as DNA, the CDR3 is TGTGCCAGCAGCTTCGGAGACCCTAGCACAGATACGCAGTATTTT. Residues: CASSFGDPSTDTQYF. The genes are TRBV11-3 and TRBJ2-3; D ambiguous. The CDR3 contains 15 residues. V shed 3 bases and J shed 0 bases, with 10 bases lying between them. CDR1 is SGHNT and CDR2 is YENEEA in the germline V gene. The full variable domain, its missing parts supplied by reference TRBV11-3 and TRBJ2-3, is EAGVVQSPRYKIIEKKQPVAFWCNPISGHNTLYWYLQNLGQGPELLIRYENEEAVDDSQLPKDRFSAERLKGVDSTLKIQPAELGDSAVYLCASSFGDPSTDTQYFGPGTRLTVL.

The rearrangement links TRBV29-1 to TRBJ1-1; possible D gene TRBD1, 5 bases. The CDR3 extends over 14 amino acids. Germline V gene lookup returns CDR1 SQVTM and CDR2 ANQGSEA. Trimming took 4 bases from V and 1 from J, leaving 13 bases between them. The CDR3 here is CSVGDRGTNTEAFF. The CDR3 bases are TGCAGCGTTGGAGACCGGGGGACGAACACTGAAGCTTTCTTT.

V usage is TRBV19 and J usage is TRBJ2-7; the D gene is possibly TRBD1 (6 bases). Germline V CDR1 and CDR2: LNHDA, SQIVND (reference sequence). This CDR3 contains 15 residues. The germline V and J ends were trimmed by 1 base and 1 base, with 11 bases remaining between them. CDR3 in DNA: TGTGCCAGTAGTATAGCTGTACAGGGATCCTACGAGCAGTACTTC. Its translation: CASSIAVQGSYEQYF.

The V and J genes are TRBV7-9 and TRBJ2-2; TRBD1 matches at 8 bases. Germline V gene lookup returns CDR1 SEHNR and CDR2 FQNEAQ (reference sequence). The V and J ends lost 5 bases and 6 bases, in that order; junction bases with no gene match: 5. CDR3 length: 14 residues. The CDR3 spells CASSPGQEAGELFF. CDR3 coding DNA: TGTGCCAGCAGCCCGGGACAGGAGGCCGGGGAGCTGTTTTTT.

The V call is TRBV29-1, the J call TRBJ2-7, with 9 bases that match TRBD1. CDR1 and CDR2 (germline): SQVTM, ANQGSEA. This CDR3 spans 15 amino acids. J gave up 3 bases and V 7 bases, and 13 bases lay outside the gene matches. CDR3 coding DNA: TGCAGCGCTGCGAATGGGGGACAGGGAAGCTACGAGCAGTACTTC. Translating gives CSAANGGQGSYEQYF.

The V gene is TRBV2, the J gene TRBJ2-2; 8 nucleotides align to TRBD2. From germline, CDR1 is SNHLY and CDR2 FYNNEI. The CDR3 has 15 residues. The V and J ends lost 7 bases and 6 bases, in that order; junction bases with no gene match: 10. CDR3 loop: CASTRYREGAGELFF. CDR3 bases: TGTGCCAGCACCCGATATCGGGAGGGGGCCGGGGAGCTGTTTTTT.

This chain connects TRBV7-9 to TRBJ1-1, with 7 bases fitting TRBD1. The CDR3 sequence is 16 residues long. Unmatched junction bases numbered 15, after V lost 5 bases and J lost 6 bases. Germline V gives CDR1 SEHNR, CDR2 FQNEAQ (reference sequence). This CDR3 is CASSNPTRQGDPEAFF. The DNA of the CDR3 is TGTGCCAGCAGCAATCCAACTCGACAGGGAGACCCTGAAGCTTTCTTT.

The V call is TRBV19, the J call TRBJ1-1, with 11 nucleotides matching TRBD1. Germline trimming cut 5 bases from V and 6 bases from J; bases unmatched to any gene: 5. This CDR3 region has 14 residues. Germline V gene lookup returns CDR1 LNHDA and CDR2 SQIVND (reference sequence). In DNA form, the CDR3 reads TGTGCCAGTAGTTGGGACAGGGGGAAACCTGAAGCTTTCTTT. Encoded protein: CASSWDRGKPEAFF. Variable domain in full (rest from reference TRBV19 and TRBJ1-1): DGGITQSPKYLFRKEGQNVTLSCEQNLNHDAMYWYRQDPGQGLRLIYYSQIVNDFQKGDIAEGYSVSREKKESFPLTVTSAQKNPTAFYLCASSWDRGKPEAFFGQGTRLTVV.

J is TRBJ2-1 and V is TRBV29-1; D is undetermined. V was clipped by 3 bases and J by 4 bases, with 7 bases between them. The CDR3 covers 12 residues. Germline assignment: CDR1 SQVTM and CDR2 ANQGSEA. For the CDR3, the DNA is TGCAGCGTTGATGTGACTTACAATGAGCAGTTCTTC. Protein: CSVDVTYNEQFF.

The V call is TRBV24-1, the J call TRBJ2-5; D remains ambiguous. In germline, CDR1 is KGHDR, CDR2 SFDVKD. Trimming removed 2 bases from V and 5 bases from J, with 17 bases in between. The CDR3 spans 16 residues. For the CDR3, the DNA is TGTGCCACCAGTGATTACGCCCTCGGGTCTGAGGAGACCCAGTACTTC. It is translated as CATSDYALGSEETQYF.

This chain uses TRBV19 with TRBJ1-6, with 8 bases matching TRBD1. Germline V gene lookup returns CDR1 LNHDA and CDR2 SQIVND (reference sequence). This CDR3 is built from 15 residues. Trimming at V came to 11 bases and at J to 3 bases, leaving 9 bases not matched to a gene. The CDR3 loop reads CACRSGQGYNSPLHF. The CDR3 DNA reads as TGTGCCTGCAGAAGCGGACAGGGCTATAATTCACCCCTCCACTTT. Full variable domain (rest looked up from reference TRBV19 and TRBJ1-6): DGGITQSPKYLFRKEGQNVTLSCEQNLNHDAMYWYRQDPGQGLRLIYYSQIVNDFQKGDIAEGYSVSREKKESFPLTVTSAQKNPTAFYLCACRSGQGYNSPLHFGNGTRLTVT.

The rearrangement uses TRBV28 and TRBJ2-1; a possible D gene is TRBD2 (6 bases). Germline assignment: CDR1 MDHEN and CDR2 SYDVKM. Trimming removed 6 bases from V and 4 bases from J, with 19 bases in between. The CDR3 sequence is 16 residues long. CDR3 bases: TGTGCCAGCAGCTTGCCCGGGACTCACAAGTACAATGAGCAGTTCTTC. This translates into CASSLPGTHKYNEQFF.

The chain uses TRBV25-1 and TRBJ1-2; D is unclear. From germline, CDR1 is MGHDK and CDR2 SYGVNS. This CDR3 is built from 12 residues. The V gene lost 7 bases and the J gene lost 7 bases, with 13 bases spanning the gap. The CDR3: CASTTLGSGYTF. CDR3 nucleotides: TGTGCCAGCACCACCCTTGGGAGTGGCTACACCTTC.

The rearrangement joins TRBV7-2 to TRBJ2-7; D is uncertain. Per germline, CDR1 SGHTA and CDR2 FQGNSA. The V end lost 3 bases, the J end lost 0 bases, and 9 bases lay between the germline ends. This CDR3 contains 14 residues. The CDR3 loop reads CASSLVGFSYEQYF. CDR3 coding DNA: TGTGCCAGCAGCTTGGTCGGGTTCTCCTACGAGCAGTACTTC.

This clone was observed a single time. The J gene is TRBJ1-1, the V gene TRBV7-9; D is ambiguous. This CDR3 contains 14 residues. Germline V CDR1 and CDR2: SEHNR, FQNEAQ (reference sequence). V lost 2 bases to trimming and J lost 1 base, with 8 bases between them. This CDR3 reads CASSLPLPNTEAFF. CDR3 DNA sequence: TGTGCCAGCAGCTTACCTCTACCGAACACTGAAGCTTTCTTT.

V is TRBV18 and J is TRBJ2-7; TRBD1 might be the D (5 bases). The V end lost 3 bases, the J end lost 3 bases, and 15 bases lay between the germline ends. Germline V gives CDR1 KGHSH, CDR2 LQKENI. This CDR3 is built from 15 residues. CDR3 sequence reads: CASSPESAGYYEQYF. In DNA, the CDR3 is TGTGCCAGCTCACCGGAGTCGGCAGGGTACTACGAGCAGTACTTC. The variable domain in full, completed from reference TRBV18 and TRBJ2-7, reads NAGVMQNPRHLVRRRGQEARLRCSPMKGHSHVYWYRQLPEEGLKFMVYLQKENIIDESGMPKERFSAEFPKEGPSILRIQQVVRGDSAAYFCASSPESAGYYEQYFGPGTRLTVT.

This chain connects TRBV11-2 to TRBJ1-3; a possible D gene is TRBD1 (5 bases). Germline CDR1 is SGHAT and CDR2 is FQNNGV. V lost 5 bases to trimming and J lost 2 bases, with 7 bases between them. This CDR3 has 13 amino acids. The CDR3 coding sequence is TGTGCCAGCAGCACAGGTACTGGAAACACCATATATTTT. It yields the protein CASSTGTGNTIYF.

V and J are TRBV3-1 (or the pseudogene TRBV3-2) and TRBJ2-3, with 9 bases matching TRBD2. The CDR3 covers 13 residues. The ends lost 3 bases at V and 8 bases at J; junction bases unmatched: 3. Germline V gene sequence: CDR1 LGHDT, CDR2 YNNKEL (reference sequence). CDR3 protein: CASSHGREGTQYF. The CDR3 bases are TGTGCCAGCAGCCATGGGCGGGAGGGTACGCAGTATTTT.

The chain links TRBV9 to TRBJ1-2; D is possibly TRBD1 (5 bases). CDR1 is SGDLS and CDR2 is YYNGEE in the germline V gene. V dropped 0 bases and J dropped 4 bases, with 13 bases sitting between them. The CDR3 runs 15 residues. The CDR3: CASSVGRGPGYGYTF. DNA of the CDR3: TGTGCCAGCAGCGTAGGGCGGGGCCCAGGCTATGGCTACACCTTC. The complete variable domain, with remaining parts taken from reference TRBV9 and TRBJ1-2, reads DSGVTQTPKHLITATGQRVTLRCSPRSGDLSVYWYQQSLDQGLQFLIQYYNGEERAKGNILERFSAQQFPDLHSELNLSSLELGDSALYFCASSVGRGPGYGYTFGSGTRLTVV.